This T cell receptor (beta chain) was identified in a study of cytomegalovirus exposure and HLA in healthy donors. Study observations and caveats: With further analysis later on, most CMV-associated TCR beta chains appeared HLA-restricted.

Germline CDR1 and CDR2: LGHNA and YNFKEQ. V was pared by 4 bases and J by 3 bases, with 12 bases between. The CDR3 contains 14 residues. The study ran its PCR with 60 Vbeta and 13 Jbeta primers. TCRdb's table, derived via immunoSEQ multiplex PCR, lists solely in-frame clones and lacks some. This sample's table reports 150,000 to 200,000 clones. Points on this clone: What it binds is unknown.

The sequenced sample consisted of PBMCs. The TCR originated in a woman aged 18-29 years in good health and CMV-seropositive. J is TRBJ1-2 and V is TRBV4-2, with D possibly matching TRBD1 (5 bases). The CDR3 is CASSLGLGDYGYTF. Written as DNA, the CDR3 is TGTGCCAGCAGCCTCGGGTTAGGGGACTATGGCTACACCTTC.